Shown below are 32 T cell receptor beta chains from a single sample sequenced in a study of T cell responses to AZD1222 COVID-19 vaccine. TCRdb's copy holds only in-frame clones and misses some; the assay was immunoSEQ multiplex PCR. The sample gives 170,000 or so clones, just over 85% of which show up once; 11% is in the top ten. The specimen was peripheral blood, collected 28 days after the second AZD1222 dose. All receptors derive from an adult who received the AZD1222 COVID-19 vaccine.

The rearrangement uses TRBV11-1 and TRBJ1-2; tentative D call: TRBD1 (6 bases). This CDR3 has 16 residues. The ends were cut back, 2 bases at V and 2 bases at J, with 15 bases in the middle. Germline V gives CDR1 SGHAT, CDR2 FQDESV (reference sequence). CDR3 sequence: CASSLNPQGSNYGYTF. Here the CDR3 DNA reads TGTGCCAGCAGCTTAAACCCACAGGGATCCAACTATGGCTACACCTTC.

Remarks on this clone: The junction departs from germline at one end; a sequencing error may be responsible. The chain carries TRBV6-5 and TRBJ2-7; 9 positions match TRBD1. Looked up from germline, CDR1 is MNHEY and CDR2 is SVGAGI. This CDR3 is built from 13 residues. The CDR3 reads CASRQGARGLEHF. CDR3 coding DNA: TGTGCCAGCAGACAGGGGGCAAGGGGGTTAGAACACTTC.

This sequence joins TRBV9 and TRBJ2-7, with 8 bases lining up with TRBD1. CDR3 length equals 15 residues. CDR1 is SGDLS and CDR2 is YYNGEE in the germline V gene. The trim removed 0 bases at V and 6 bases at J, leaving 8 bases unmatched. The CDR3 sequence: CASSVGTGILGEQYF. CDR3 DNA: TGTGCCAGCAGCGTAGGGACAGGGATCTTGGGCGAGCAGTACTTC.

The chain recombines TRBV6-5 with TRBJ2-4; D call uncertain. The CDR3 length is 14 residues. V was clipped by 5 bases and J by 0 bases, with 8 bases between them. The germline CDR1 and CDR2 sequences are MNHEY and SVGAGI. Here the CDR3 reads CASSLLGAKNIQYF. The CDR3 bases are TGTGCCAGCAGTCTCCTAGGAGCCAAAAACATTCAGTACTTC.

The J gene is TRBJ1-3, the V gene TRBV18; TRBD1 agrees at 9 bases. The V gene end was trimmed by 3 bases and the J gene end by 5 bases; junction bases not matched to a gene: 8. The germline gives CDR1 KGHSH, CDR2 LQKENI. The CDR3 has 16 residues. CDR3 in amino acids: CASSPSGTGIRNTIYF. The DNA for the CDR3 is TGTGCCAGCTCACCTTCCGGGACAGGGATTCGAAACACCATATATTTT.

In DNA form, the CDR3 reads TGTGCCTGCCCCAGGACAGCCTCCTACGAGCAGTACTTC. Residues: CACPRTASYEQYF. The chain joins TRBV30 to TRBJ2-7, with D possibly being TRBD1 (6 bases). This CDR3 region has 13 residues. V shed 6 bases and J shed 0 bases, with 12 bases lying between them. In germline, CDR1 is GTSNPN, CDR2 SVGIG (reference sequence).

This rearrangement joins TRBV19 to TRBJ2-1; D is possibly TRBD2 (6 bases). CDR3 length equals 12 residues. Germline CDR1 LNHDA, CDR2 SQIVND (reference sequence). Deletions cut 3 bases from V and 15 bases from J, with 15 bases between. The CDR3 nucleotides read TGTGCCAGTAGTATCCGCAACGGGGGTCCGTTCTTC. Translation: CASSIRNGGPFF. Drawing the rest from reference TRBV19 and TRBJ2-1, the complete variable domain is DGGITQSPKYLFRKEGQNVTLSCEQNLNHDAMYWYRQDPGQGLRLIYYSQIVNDFQKGDIAEGYSVSREKKESFPLTVTSAQKNPTAFYLCASSIRNGGPFFGPGTRLTVL.

The chain has TRBV30 and TRBJ1-1; D not resolved. The CDR3 runs 12 residues. Looked up from germline, CDR1 is GTSNPN and CDR2 is SVGIG (reference sequence). Trimming removed 2 bases from V and 8 bases from J, with 12 bases in between. CDR3 in amino acids: CAWSHGPGEAFF. In DNA form, the CDR3 reads TGTGCCTGGAGTCATGGACCCGGCGAAGCTTTCTTT.

The chain uses TRBV7-8 and TRBJ1-6, with D maybe TRBD1 (6 bases). The CDR3 is 12 residues long. The germline V and J ends were trimmed by 5 bases and 10 bases, with 9 bases remaining between them. Germline V gene data show CDR1 as SGHVS and CDR2 as FQNEAQ. The CDR3 here is CASSVRGSPLHF. As DNA, the CDR3 is TGTGCCAGCAGCGTCAGGGGATCACCCCTCCACTTT.

This sequence joins TRBV5-1 and TRBJ1-6; no firm D call. CDR1 and CDR2 from the germline V gene are SGHRS and YFSETQ. V lost 4 bases and J lost 9, with 17 bases in between. The CDR3 length is 15 residues. The CDR3 region is CASSPEGRWGSPLHF. The CDR3 nucleotides are TGCGCCAGCAGCCCAGAGGGCCGATGGGGTTCACCCCTCCACTTT.

V is TRBV27 and J is TRBJ1-1; D gene ambiguous. The CDR3 contains 13 residues. Per germline, CDR1 MNHEY and CDR2 SMNVEV (reference sequence). Trimming took 5 bases from V and 1 from J, leaving 8 bases between them. The CDR3 protein is CASSLSENTEAFF. CDR3 coding DNA: TGTGCCAGCAGTCTAAGTGAGAACACTGAAGCTTTCTTT.

The V call is TRBV6-6, the J call TRBJ2-3; perhaps TRBD2 as D (7 bases). CDR3 length: 14 amino acids. Germline V lookup: CDR1 MNHNY, CDR2 SVGAGI (reference sequence). V was cut by 4 bases and J by 6 bases, with 14 bases left in between. The CDR3 nucleotides read TGTGCCAGCAGTTGGGGCGGGGGCGAGGATACGCAGTATTTT. Protein product: CASSWGGGEDTQYF.

The rearrangement uses TRBV15 and TRBJ2-2; 7 bases are shared with TRBD2. Per germline, CDR1 LNHNV and CDR2 YYDKDF (reference sequence). The junction had 13 bases not matched to a gene; V was cut back by 0 bases and J by 6 bases. The CDR3 has 18 residues. CDR3 nucleotide sequence: TGTGCCACCAGCAGAGATTTCCCCAGCGGGGTTAGTTCCGGGGAGCTGTTTTTT. Amino acids: CATSRDFPSGVSSGELFF.

This clone came up once. The rearrangement links TRBV3-1 (or the pseudogene TRBV3-2) to TRBJ1-4; TRBD1 might be the D (5 bases). From germline, CDR1 is LGHDT and CDR2 YNNKEL (reference sequence). V lost 1 base, J lost 10 bases, and 16 bases lay in between. This CDR3 region has 15 residues. Written as DNA, the CDR3 is TGTGCCAGCAGCCAAGTTTCGCAGGGATCTCGAAAACTGTTTTTT. This sequence encodes CASSQVSQGSRKLFF.

V usage is TRBV11-3 and J usage is TRBJ1-6; 8 bases fit TRBD1. The CDR3 is 16 amino acids. Germline V CDR1 and CDR2: SGHNT, YENEEA. J was trimmed by 7 bases and V by 0 bases; bases with no gene match: 5. The CDR3 loop reads CASSLEGTGANSPLHF. Here the CDR3 DNA reads TGTGCCAGCAGCTTAGAGGGGACAGGCGCCAATTCACCCCTCCACTTT.

V is TRBV5-1 and J is TRBJ1-3; 7 nucleotides line up with TRBD1. The CDR3 loop spans 16 amino acids. Unmatched junction bases numbered 12, after V lost 0 bases and J lost 9 bases. Germline CDR1 is SGHRS and CDR2 is YFSETQ. The CDR3 DNA reads TGCGCCAGCAGCTTGGCCAGACAGGGCGTACGGAGCACCATATATTTT. It codes for CASSLARQGVRSTIYF.

This chain connects TRBV7-2 to TRBJ1-1; D is unclear. This CDR3 has 15 amino acids. V lost 6 bases to trimming and J lost 0 bases, with 14 bases between them. CDR1 is SGHTA and CDR2 is FQGNSA in the germline V gene. CDR3 in DNA: TGTGCCAGCAGACCCTCGGTTGGCATGAACACTGAAGCTTTCTTT. Protein: CASRPSVGMNTEAFF.

The gene calls are TRBV2 and TRBJ2-5; D may be TRBD1 (6 bases). Trimming cost V 6 bases and J 7 bases, with 24 bases left between them. This CDR3 spans 16 amino acids. Germline values: CDR1 SNHLY, CDR2 FYNNEI. The CDR3 spells CASSLKDSLQTGTQYF. CDR3 bases: TGTGCCAGCAGCCTCAAGGACAGTCTACAGACGGGGACCCAGTACTTC.

The chain employs TRBV7-8 and TRBJ1-2; 12 nucleotides match TRBD1. The CDR3 extends over 16 amino acids. Germline CDR1 SGHVS, CDR2 FQNEAQ. J was trimmed by 7 bases and V by 0 bases; bases with no gene match: 6. The CDR3 sequence: CASSLALGQGAGGYTF. The CDR3 DNA reads TGTGCCAGCAGCTTAGCTTTGGGACAGGGGGCGGGTGGCTACACCTTC.

The rearrangement uses TRBV6-6 and TRBJ1-2, with 9 bases that match TRBD1. V was pared by 4 bases and J by 8 bases, with 5 bases of the junction left unmatched. Germline lookup yields CDR1 MNHNY and CDR2 SVGAGI (reference sequence). The CDR3 spans 13 residues. The CDR3 bases are TGTGCCAGCAGTTCGGACAGGGGAATGGGCTACACCTTC. Its translation: CASSSDRGMGYTF.

The chain has TRBV10-2 and TRBJ2-2; TRBD1 might be the D (7 bases). The V end was cut by 4 bases, the J end by 5 bases, with 14 bases between. Germline V gene sequence: CDR1 WSHSY, CDR2 SAAADI. The CDR3 covers 15 residues. Written as DNA, the CDR3 is TGCGCCAGCAGTGCGAGACAGGGAGGAACCGGGGAGCTGTTTTTT. Protein sequence: CASSARQGGTGELFF.

This clone has a single count. The V gene is TRBV19, the J gene TRBJ2-7; D is ambiguous. V was shortened by 1 base and J by 4 bases, with 14 bases between the two germline ends. The CDR3 sequence is 15 residues long. Germline V CDR1 and CDR2: LNHDA, SQIVND (reference sequence). Here the CDR3 DNA reads TGTGCCAGTAGTATAGCGATACAGCCTTGGTACGAGCAGTACTTC. As protein: CASSIAIQPWYEQYF.

This clone is a singleton in its sample. The chain combines TRBV9 with TRBJ1-1; D not resolved. Trimming cost V 4 bases and J 0 bases, with 13 bases left between them. The CDR3 has 15 residues. Germline loops: CDR1 SGDLS, CDR2 YYNGEE. In DNA, the CDR3 is TGTGCCAGCAGCCCCCGAGCGTCAGTGAACACTGAAGCTTTCTTT. Translated: CASSPRASVNTEAFF. Supplemented by reference TRBV9 and TRBJ1-1, the full variable domain reads DSGVTQTPKHLITATGQRVTLRCSPRSGDLSVYWYQQSLDQGLQFLIQYYNGEERAKGNILERFSAQQFPDLHSELNLSSLELGDSALYFCASSPRASVNTEAFFGQGTRLTVV.

This clone was detected once. The chain uses TRBV6-5 and TRBJ1-1; D gene unclear. The CDR3 contains 14 residues. The V end was cut by 5 bases, the J end by 0 bases, with 10 bases between. CDR1 MNHEY and CDR2 SVGAGI come from the germline V gene. In DNA, the CDR3 is TGTGCCAGCAGTCCCGGGCAGATGAACACTGAAGCTTTCTTT. Protein product: CASSPGQMNTEAFF.

J is TRBJ2-1 and V is TRBV7-6; D is undetermined. CDR3 size: 16 residues. Germline CDR1 and CDR2: SGHVS and FNYEAQ. Trimming cost V 5 bases and J 2 bases, with 16 bases left between them. CDR3 DNA sequence: TGTGCCAGCAGCGACTTGGGCACTGGAGCCTACAATGAGCAGTTCTTC. It specifies CASSDLGTGAYNEQFF.

This chain uses TRBV5-6 with TRBJ2-1, with 8 bases matching TRBD1. CDR1 and CDR2 from the germline V gene are SGHDT and YYEEEE. The junction had 9 bases not matched to a gene; V was cut back by 4 bases and J by 3 bases. This CDR3 comprises 16 residues. CDR3 DNA: TGTGCCAGCAGCCTCCAAGGACAGGGCTACTACAATGAGCAGTTCTTC. Its translation: CASSLQGQGYYNEQFF.

The chain uses TRBV5-1 and TRBJ2-7, with D perhaps TRBD2 (5 bases). Between the trimmed V and J ends, which lost 4 bases and 0 bases, there was a span of 5 bases. The germline V gene has CDR1 SGHRS and CDR2 YFSETQ. This CDR3 comprises 12 residues. The CDR3: CASSGSSYEQYF. Written as DNA, the CDR3 is TGCGCCAGCAGCGGGAGCTCCTACGAGCAGTACTTC. The full variable domain, rest sourced from reference TRBV5-1 and TRBJ2-7, is KAGVTQTPRYLIKTRGQQVTLSCSPISGHRSVSWYQQTPGQGLQFLFEYFSETQRNKGNFPGRFSGRQFSNSRSEMNVSTLELGDSALYLCASSGSSYEQYFGPGTRLTVT.

The chain combines TRBV28 with TRBJ1-1; 9 bases match TRBD1. V lost 4 bases to trimming and J lost 1 base; unmatched junction nucleotides: 1. In germline, CDR1 is MDHEN, CDR2 SYDVKM. There are 14 residues in the CDR3. CDR3 in amino acids: CASSSGQGNTEAFF. The CDR3, as DNA: TGTGCCAGCAGTTCGGGACAGGGGAACACTGAAGCTTTCTTT.

The gene calls are TRBV5-1 and TRBJ1-1; maybe TRBD1 (5 bases). This CDR3 has 13 amino acids. CDR1 is SGHRS and CDR2 is YFSETQ in the germline V gene. V was trimmed by 1 base and J by 4 bases, leaving 8 bases between them. CDR3 sequence (DNA): TGCGCCAGCAGCTTGATTGGGGGCACTGAAGCTTTCTTT. This encodes CASSLIGGTEAFF.

V and J are TRBV7-9 and TRBJ1-5; D is ambiguous. Trimming cost V 1 base and J 0 bases, with 13 bases left between them. The CDR3 length is 17 residues. Germline V CDR1 and CDR2: SEHNR, FQNEAQ (reference sequence). CDR3 loop: CASSLVLGFDSNQPQHF. The DNA of the CDR3 is TGTGCCAGCAGCTTAGTACTGGGTTTCGATAGCAATCAGCCCCAGCATTTT.

The chain joins TRBV19 to TRBJ1-2; D is unresolved. Deletions cut 4 bases from V and 4 bases from J, with 7 bases between. The germline CDR1 and CDR2 sequences are LNHDA and SQIVND (reference sequence). This CDR3 contains 12 residues. In nucleotides, the CDR3 is TGTGCCAGTAGTAGGGATTTCTATGGCTACACCTTC. Translated, it gives CASSRDFYGYTF.

This chain joins TRBV12-2 and TRBJ1-2. TRBV12-2 is tagged as a pseudogene. The CDR3 consists of 17 residues. The CDR3 sequence: CASRLLGANGTIYGYTF. The CDR3 DNA sequence: TGTGCAAGTCGCCTCCTGGGTGCAAACGGGACGATTTATGGCTACACCTTC.